This passage covers 17 T cell receptor beta chains from one sample sequenced in a study of vaccination and CD4 T cells after COVID-19. Their cognate antigens are unknown. As for treatment: approximately 11-day PBMC culture with coronavirus spike peptide pools or control peptides (ViraFEST assay). With the Oncomine TCR Beta short-read assay, DNA from cultured CD4+ T cells was sequenced. MiXCR, applied by TCRdb to the PCR reads, yields one record per CDR3 protein. Of several thousand distinct CDR3 sequences in the sample, 50% to 70% were seen once. Sequencing input: CD4+ T cells from blood, cultured in vitro. The receptors were gathered from a human donor who had recovered from COVID-19.

This clonotype has just a few counts. The V and J genes are TRBV7-2 and TRBJ2-3; possibly TRBD1 for D (6 bases). Germline CDR1 and CDR2: SGHTA and FQGNSA. The CDR3 runs 14 residues. Trimming pared 5 bases from V and 4 bases from J, leaving 13 bases between. CDR3 sequence reads: CASSPDRPPDTQYF. The DNA of the CDR3 is TGTGCCAGCAGCCCCGACAGGCCCCCAGATACGCAGTATTTT.

Only one count was recorded for this clonotype. The V and J genes are TRBV12-3 or TRBV12-4 and TRBJ1-1; the D is unclear. This CDR3 is built from 11 residues. V was shortened by 3 bases and J by 5 bases, with 4 bases between the two germline ends. The CDR3 DNA sequence: TGTGCCAGCAGTTTCGCTACTGAAGCTTTCTTT. Protein sequence: CASSFATEAFF.

The chain joins TRBV24-1 to TRBJ2-7; D call uncertain. V was clipped by 5 bases and J by 0 bases, with 16 bases between them. Germline lookup yields CDR1 KGHDR and CDR2 SFDVKD. CDR3 length: 16 amino acids. The CDR3 DNA is TGTGCCACCAGTGGTCCAGGAATGAAAAGCTCCTACGAGCAGTACTTC. It codes for CATSGPGMKSSYEQYF.

The chain joins TRBV6-1 to TRBJ1-3, with TRBD1 matching over 8 bases. V gave up 5 bases and J gave up 0 bases; unmatched junction bases: 9. The CDR3 covers 17 residues. Germline CDR1 and CDR2: MNHNS and SASEGT. This chain's CDR3 is CASSPPWGQDSGNTIYF. DNA of the CDR3: TGTGCCAGCAGTCCGCCCTGGGGACAGGACTCTGGAAACACCATATATTTT.

The chain recombines TRBV20-1 with TRBJ1-2; D not resolved. V was shortened by 1 base and J by 8 bases, with 17 bases between the two germline ends. Germline CDR1 reads DFQATT; CDR2 reads SNEGSKA (reference sequence). This CDR3 has 14 residues. This CDR3 reads CSARGGFGFKGYTF. CDR3 nucleotides: TGCAGTGCTAGAGGAGGGTTTGGATTTAAAGGCTACACCTTC.

J is TRBJ2-5 and V is TRBV5-1; 9 nucleotides match TRBD1. V trimming: 4 bases; J trimming: 1 base; junction bases outside the gene matches: 11. This CDR3 region has 17 residues. The V gene's germline CDR1 is SGHRS and CDR2 YFSETQ. CDR3 sequence reads: CASSAREQGATQETQYF. The CDR3 DNA follows: TGCGCCAGCAGCGCCCGGGAACAGGGGGCCACCCAAGAGACCCAGTACTTC.

This chain connects TRBV27 to TRBJ1-1; TRBD1 is a possible D gene (5 bases). V was shortened by 6 bases and J by 0 bases, with 11 bases between the two germline ends. The germline gives CDR1 MNHEY, CDR2 SMNVEV (reference sequence). This CDR3 spans 14 amino acids. The DNA for the CDR3 is TGTGCCAGCAGCCGCGCAGGGATGAACACTGAAGCTTTCTTT. It yields the protein CASSRAGMNTEAFF.

The chain combines TRBV19 with TRBJ2-7, with D unresolved. V lost 4 bases to trimming and J lost 0 bases, with 10 bases between them. The CDR3 sequence is 14 residues long. CDR1 and CDR2 from the germline V gene are LNHDA and SQIVND (reference sequence). Here the CDR3 reads CASSSSVTSYEQYF. CDR3 nucleotides: TGTGCCAGTAGTAGTTCAGTGACCTCCTACGAGCAGTACTTC.

By proportion, this clonotype is large. The chain carries TRBV27 and TRBJ1-6; 9 bases agree with TRBD1. This CDR3 comprises 15 residues. Trimming removed 3 bases from V and 9 bases from J; junction bases left unmatched: 6. CDR1 and CDR2 from the germline V gene are MNHEY and SMNVEV (reference sequence). The DNA of the CDR3 is TGTGCCAGCAGTTTTAAGGGACAGGGTTTTTCACCCCTCCACTTT. This gives the protein CASSFKGQGFSPLHF.

The rearrangement links TRBV6-1 to TRBJ1-5, with D perhaps TRBD1 (5 bases). V was clipped by 5 bases and J by 7 bases, with 15 bases between them. CDR3 size: 14 residues. Per the germline V gene, CDR1 is MNHNS and CDR2 is SASEGT. The CDR3 loop is CASSIQVLEQPQHF. CDR3 DNA: TGTGCCAGCAGTATACAGGTCCTCGAGCAGCCCCAGCATTTT.

This clonotype is deemed large. The chain joins TRBV27 to TRBJ2-7; 9 bases are a match to TRBD1. V shed 6 bases, J shed 2 bases, and the junction held 2 bases outside the gene matches. This CDR3 is built from 13 residues. The germline gives CDR1 MNHEY, CDR2 SMNVEV (reference sequence). The CDR3 is CASRRQGAYEQYF. The CDR3 bases are TGTGCCAGCAGACGACAGGGGGCCTACGAGCAGTACTTC.

This clonotype was observed a few times. This chain uses TRBV24-1 with TRBJ2-2; possibly TRBD1 or TRBD2 for D (6 bases each). Germline lookup yields CDR1 KGHDR and CDR2 SFDVKD. CDR3 length equals 15 residues. The V and J ends lost 8 bases and 0 bases respectively, with 12 bases between them. CDR3 nucleotides: TGTGCCACCAAGGGGGACTCAACGAACACCGGGGAGCTGTTTTTT. This gives the protein CATKGDSTNTGELFF.

This sequence joins TRBV15 and TRBJ1-1; D is uncertain. Trimming cost V 0 bases and J 1 base, with 9 bases left between them. The CDR3 is made up of 15 amino acids. Germline CDR1 reads LNHNV; CDR2 reads YYDKDF (reference sequence). CDR3 nucleotide sequence: TGTGCCACCAGCAGAGATCGTAACCCGAACACTGAAGCTTTCTTT. It yields the protein CATSRDRNPNTEAFF.

In this sample, this clonotype is large (0.1 to 1%). In DNA form, the CDR3 reads TGCGCCAGCAGTCCTCAACAGGGTAGAAGGGTCAATCAGCCCCAGCATTTT. Translation gives CASSPQQGRRVNQPQHF. V and J are TRBV10-2 and TRBJ1-5; D may be TRBD1 (6 bases). The CDR3 is 17 amino acids. The V and J ends lost 5 bases and 3 bases respectively, with 20 bases between them. Per germline, CDR1 WSHSY and CDR2 SAAADI.

This chain joins TRBV5-5 and TRBJ1-1; D uncertain. Looked up from germline, CDR1 is SGHKS and CDR2 is YYEKEE (reference sequence). This CDR3 comprises 13 residues. With 0 bases removed from V and 1 base from J, the gap between germline ends came to 4 bases. CDR3 residues: CASSLDQNTEAFF. The CDR3, as DNA: TGTGCCAGCAGCTTGGATCAGAACACTGAAGCTTTCTTT.

J is TRBJ2-7 and V is TRBV20-1, with 8 nucleotides matching TRBD1. This CDR3 is 12 amino acids long. With 3 bases clipped from V and 6 bases from J, the junction kept 4 bases outside the gene matches. CDR1 is DFQATT, CDR2 SNEGSKA, per germline (reference sequence). CDR3 loop: CSASVTGVEQYF. The DNA for the CDR3 is TGCAGTGCTAGCGTGACAGGGGTCGAGCAGTACTTC.

Only a few counts were recorded for this clonotype. The J gene is TRBJ2-1, the V gene TRBV20-1; D unclear. The germline V gene has CDR1 DFQATT and CDR2 SNEGSKA (reference sequence). This CDR3 has 12 residues. Trimming cost V 8 bases and J 4 bases, with 12 bases left between them. The CDR3 reads CSTPMDYNEQFF. Written as DNA, the CDR3 is TGCAGTACACCGATGGATTACAATGAGCAGTTCTTC.